This T cell receptor (beta chain) was obtained from a study of blood T cell repertoires in COVID-19. On the study more broadly: Samples representing acute and convalescent COVID-19 were sourced from the United States, Italy and Spain. The cDNA or gDNA used as material had been derived from T cells, B-cell-depleted T cells, or PBMCs.

In the original analysis: Amplified reference gene primers provided the basis for estimating nucleated cell counts. Assay used: immunoSEQ multiplex PCR; TCRdb lists only in-frame clones, some missing. From that table come the V and J calls and clone size; the DNA was used to work out D and trimming. Among 100,000 to 150,000 clones listed, roughly four fifths were seen once. The germline V and J ends were trimmed by 3 bases and 1 base, with 9 bases remaining between them. Germline lookup yields CDR1 MNHEY and CDR2 SMNVEV (reference sequence). This CDR3 is 14 amino acids long. The sample comprised peripheral blood. The gene calls are TRBV27 and TRBJ1-1, with D possibly matching TRBD1 (5 bases). The TCR was taken from a man aged 55 to 70 with acute or convalescent COVID-19. Here the CDR3 reads CASSFRAGNTEAFF. The CDR3 DNA is TGTGCCAGCAGTTTCAGGGCTGGGAACACTGAAGCTTTCTTT.